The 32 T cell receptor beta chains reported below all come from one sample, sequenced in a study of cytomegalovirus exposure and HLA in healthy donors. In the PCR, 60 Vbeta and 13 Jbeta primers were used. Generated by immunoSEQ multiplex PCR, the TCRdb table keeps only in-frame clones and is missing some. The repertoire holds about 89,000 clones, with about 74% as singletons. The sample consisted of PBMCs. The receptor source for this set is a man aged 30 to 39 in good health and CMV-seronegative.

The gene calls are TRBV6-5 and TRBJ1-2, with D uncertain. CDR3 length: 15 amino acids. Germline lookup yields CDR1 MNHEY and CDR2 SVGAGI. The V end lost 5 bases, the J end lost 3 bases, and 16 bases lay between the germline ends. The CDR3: CASSGQWAGHYGYTF. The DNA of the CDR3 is TGTGCCAGCAGTGGGCAGTGGGCCGGCCACTATGGCTACACCTTC.

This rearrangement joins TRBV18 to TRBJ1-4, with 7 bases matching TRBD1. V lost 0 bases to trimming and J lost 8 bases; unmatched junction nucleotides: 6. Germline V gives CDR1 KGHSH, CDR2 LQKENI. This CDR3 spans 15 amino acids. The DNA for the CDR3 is TGTGCCAGCTCACCACCGGGACAGTCGGCAGAAAAACTGTTTTTT. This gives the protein CASSPPGQSAEKLFF.

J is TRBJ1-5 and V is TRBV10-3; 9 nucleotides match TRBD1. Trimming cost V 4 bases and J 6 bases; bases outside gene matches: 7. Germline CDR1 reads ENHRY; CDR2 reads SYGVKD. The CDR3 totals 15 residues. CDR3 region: CAISARGQGGQPQHF. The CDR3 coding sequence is TGTGCCATCAGTGCCAGGGGACAGGGAGGTCAGCCCCAGCATTTT.

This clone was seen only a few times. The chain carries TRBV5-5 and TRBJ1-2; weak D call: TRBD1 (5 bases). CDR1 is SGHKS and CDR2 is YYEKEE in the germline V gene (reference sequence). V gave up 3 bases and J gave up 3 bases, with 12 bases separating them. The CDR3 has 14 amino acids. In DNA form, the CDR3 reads TGTGCCAGCAGCTCTGATAAGGGGTACTATGGCTACACCTTC. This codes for CASSSDKGYYGYTF.

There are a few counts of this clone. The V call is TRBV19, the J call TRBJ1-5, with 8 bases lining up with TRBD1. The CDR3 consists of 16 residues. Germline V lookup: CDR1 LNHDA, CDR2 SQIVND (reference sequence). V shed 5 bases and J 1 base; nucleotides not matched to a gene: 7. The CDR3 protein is CASSFTGGRSNQPQHF. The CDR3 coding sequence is TGTGCCAGTAGTTTTACAGGGGGTCGAAGCAATCAGCCCCAGCATTTT.

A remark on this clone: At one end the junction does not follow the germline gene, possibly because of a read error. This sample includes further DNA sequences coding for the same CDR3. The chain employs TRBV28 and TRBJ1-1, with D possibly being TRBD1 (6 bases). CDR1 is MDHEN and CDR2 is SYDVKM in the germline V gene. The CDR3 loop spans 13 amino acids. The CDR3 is CASRSQGRTEAFF. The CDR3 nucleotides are TGTGCCAGCAGATCTCAGGGGCGCACTGAAGCTTTTTTT.

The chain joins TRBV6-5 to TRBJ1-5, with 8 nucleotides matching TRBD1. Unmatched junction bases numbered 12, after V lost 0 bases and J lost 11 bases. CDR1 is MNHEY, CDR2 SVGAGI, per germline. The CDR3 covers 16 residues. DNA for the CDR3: TGTGCCAGCAGTTACTCGTTGACAGGGGCCCTCGGGGCCCAGCATTTT. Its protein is CASSYSLTGALGAQHF.

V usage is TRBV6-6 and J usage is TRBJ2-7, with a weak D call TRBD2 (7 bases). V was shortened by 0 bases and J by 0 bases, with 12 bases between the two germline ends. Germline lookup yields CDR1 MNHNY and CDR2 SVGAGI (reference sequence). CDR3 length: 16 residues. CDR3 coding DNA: TGTGCCAGCAGTTACTCGAGTAGGGGGGGCTCCTACGAGCAGTACTTC. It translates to CASSYSSRGGSYEQYF.

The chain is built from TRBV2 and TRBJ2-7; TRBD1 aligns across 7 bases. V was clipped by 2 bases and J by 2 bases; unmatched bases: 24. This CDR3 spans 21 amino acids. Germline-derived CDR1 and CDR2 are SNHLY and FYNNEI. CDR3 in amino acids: CASSEWARQGRTSSIPYEQYF. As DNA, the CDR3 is TGTGCCAGCAGTGAATGGGCTCGACAGGGCCGAACTTCCTCGATACCCTACGAGCAGTACTTC.

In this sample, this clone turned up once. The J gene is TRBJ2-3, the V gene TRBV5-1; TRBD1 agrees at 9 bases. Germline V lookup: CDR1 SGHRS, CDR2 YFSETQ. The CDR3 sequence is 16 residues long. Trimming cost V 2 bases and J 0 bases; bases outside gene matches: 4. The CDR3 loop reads CASSFSGTGSTDTQYF. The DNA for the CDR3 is TGCGCCAGCAGCTTCTCCGGGACAGGGAGCACAGATACGCAGTATTTT.

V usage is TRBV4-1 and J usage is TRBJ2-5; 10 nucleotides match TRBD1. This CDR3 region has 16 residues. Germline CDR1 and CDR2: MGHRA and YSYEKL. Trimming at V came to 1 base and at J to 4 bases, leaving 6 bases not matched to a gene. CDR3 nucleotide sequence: TGCGCCAGCAGCCAAGGACAGGGGGCCGGGGGAGAGACCCAGTACTTC. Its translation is CASSQGQGAGGETQYF.

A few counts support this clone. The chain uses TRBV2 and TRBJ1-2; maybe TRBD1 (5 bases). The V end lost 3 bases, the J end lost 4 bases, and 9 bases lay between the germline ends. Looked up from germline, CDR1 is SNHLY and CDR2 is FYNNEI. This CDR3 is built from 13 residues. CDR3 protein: CASSEQGGYGYTF. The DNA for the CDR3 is TGTGCCAGCAGTGAGCAGGGTGGCTATGGCTACACCTTC.

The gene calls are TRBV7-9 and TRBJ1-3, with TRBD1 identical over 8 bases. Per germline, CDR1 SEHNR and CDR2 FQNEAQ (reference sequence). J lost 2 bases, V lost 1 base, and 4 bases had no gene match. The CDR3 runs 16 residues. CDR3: CASSLGSTGAGNTIYF. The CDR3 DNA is TGTGCCAGCAGCTTAGGTTCGACAGGGGCTGGAAACACCATATATTTT. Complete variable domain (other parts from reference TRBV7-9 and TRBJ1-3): DTGVSQNPRHKITKRGQNVTFRCDPISEHNRLYWYRQTLGQGPEFLTYFQNEAQLEKSRLLSDRFSAERPKGSFSTLEIQRTEQGDSAMYLCASSLGSTGAGNTIYFGEGSWLTVV.

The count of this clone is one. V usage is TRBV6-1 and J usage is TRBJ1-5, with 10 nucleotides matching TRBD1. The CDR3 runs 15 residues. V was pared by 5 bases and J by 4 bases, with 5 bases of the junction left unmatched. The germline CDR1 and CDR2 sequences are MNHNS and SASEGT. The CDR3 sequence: CASSRDRGYNQPQHF. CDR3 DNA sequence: TGTGCCAGCAGTCGGGACAGGGGATATAATCAGCCCCAGCATTTT.

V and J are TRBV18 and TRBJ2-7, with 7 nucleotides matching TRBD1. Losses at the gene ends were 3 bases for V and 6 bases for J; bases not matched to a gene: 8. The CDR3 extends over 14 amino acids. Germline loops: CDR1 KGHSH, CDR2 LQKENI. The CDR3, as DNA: TGTGCCAGCTCACCCGACAGGGTTAACTTCGAGCAGTACTTC. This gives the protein CASSPDRVNFEQYF. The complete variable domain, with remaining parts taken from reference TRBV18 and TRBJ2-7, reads NAGVMQNPRHLVRRRGQEARLRCSPMKGHSHVYWYRQLPEEGLKFMVYLQKENIIDESGMPKERFSAEFPKEGPSILRIQQVVRGDSAAYFCASSPDRVNFEQYFGPGTRLTVT.

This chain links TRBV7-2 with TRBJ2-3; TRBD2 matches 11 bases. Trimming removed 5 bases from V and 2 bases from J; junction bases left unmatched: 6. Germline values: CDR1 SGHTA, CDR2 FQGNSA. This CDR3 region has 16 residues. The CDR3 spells CASSRRLAGITDTQYF. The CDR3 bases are TGTGCCAGCAGCCGACGACTAGCGGGGATCACAGATACGCAGTATTTT.

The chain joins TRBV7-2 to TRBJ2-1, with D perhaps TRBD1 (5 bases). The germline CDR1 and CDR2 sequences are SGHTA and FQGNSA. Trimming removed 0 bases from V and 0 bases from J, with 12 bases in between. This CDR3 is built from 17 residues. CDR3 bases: TGTGCCAGCAGCTTAGCGAGGACACTTAGCTCCTACAATGAGCAGTTCTTC. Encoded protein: CASSLARTLSSYNEQFF.

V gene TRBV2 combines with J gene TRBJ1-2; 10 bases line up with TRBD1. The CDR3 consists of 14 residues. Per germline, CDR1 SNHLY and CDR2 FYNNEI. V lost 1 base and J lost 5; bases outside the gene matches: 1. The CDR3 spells CASSEEGQGYGYTF. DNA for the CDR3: TGTGCCAGCAGTGAAGAGGGACAGGGGTATGGCTACACCTTC.

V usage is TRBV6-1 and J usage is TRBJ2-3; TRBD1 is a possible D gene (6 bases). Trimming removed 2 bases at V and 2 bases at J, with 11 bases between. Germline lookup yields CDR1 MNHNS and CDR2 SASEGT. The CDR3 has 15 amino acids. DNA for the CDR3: TGTGCCAGCAGTGAATTCGCAGGGGCCACAGATACGCAGTATTTT. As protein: CASSEFAGATDTQYF.

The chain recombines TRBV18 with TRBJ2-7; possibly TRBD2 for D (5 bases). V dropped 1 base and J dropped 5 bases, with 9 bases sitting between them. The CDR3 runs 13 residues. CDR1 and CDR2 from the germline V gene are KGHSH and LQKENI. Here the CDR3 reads CASSPREGNEQYF. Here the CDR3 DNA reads TGTGCCAGCTCACCACGTGAGGGAAACGAGCAGTACTTC.

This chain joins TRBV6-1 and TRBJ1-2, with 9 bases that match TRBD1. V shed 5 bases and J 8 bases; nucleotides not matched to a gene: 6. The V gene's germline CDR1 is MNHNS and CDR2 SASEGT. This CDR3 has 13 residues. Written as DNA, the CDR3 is TGTGCCAGCAGTAAACAGGGGGCTGAAGGCTACACCTTC. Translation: CASSKQGAEGYTF.

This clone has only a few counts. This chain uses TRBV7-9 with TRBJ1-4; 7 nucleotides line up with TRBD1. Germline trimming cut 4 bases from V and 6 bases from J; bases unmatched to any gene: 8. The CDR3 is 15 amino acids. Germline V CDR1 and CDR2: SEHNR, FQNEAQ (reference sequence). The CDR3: CASSSTGDRDEKLFF. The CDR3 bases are TGTGCCAGCAGCTCCACGGGGGACAGAGATGAAAAACTGTTTTTT.

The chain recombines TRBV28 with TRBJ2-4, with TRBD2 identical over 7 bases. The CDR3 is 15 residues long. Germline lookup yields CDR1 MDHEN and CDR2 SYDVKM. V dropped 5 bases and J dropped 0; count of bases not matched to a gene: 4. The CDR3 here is CASSGGSLAKNIQYF. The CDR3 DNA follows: TGTGCCAGCAGTGGCGGGAGCTTAGCCAAAAACATTCAGTACTTC. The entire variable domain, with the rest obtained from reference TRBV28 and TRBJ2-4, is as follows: DVKVTQSSRYLVKRTGEKVFLECVQDMDHENMFWYRQDPGLGLRLIYFSYDVKMKEKGDIPEGYSVSREKKERFSLILESASTNQTSMYLCASSGGSLAKNIQYFGAGTRLSVL.

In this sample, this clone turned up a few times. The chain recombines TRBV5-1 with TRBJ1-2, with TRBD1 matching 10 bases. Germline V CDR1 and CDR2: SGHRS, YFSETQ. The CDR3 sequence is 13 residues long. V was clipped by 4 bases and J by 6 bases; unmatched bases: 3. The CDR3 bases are TGCGCCAGCAGCCAGGACAGGGGGGATGGCTACACCTTC. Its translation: CASSQDRGDGYTF.

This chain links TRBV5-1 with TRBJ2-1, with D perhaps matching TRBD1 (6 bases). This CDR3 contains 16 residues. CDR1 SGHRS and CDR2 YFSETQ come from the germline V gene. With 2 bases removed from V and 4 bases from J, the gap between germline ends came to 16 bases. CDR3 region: CASSLPGHLTYNEQFF. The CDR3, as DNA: TGCGCCAGCAGCTTACCGGGACACCTTACGTACAATGAGCAGTTCTTC.

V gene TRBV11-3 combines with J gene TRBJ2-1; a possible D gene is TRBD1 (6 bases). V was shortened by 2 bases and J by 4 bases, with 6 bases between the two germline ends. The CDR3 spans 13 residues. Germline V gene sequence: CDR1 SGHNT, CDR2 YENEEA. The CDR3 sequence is CASSLQGYNEQFF. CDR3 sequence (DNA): TGTGCCAGCAGCTTACAGGGGTACAATGAGCAGTTCTTC. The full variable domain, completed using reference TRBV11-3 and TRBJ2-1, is EAGVVQSPRYKIIEKKQPVAFWCNPISGHNTLYWYLQNLGQGPELLIRYENEEAVDDSQLPKDRFSAERLKGVDSTLKIQPAELGDSAVYLCASSLQGYNEQFFGPGTRLTVL.

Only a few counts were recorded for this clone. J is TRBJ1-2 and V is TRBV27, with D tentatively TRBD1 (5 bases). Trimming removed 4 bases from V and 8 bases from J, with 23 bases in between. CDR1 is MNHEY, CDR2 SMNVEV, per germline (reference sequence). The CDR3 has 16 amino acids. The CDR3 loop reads CASSSATVTGFRGYTF. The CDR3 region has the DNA TGTGCCAGCAGTTCCGCCACGGTCACAGGCTTTCGGGGCTACACCTTC.

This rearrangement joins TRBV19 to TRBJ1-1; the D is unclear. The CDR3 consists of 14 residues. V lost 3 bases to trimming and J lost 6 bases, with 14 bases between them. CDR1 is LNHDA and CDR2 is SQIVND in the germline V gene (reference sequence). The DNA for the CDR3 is TGTGCCAGTAGTATGATTTACACTAAGTCTGAAGCTTTCTTT. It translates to CASSMIYTKSEAFF.

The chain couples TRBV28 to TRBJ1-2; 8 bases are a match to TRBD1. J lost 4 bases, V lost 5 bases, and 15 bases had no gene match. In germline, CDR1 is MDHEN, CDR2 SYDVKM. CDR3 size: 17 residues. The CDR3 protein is CASSLQGASGYFYGYTF. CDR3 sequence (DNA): TGTGCCAGCAGTCTTCAGGGGGCTTCAGGGTATTTCTATGGCTACACCTTC.

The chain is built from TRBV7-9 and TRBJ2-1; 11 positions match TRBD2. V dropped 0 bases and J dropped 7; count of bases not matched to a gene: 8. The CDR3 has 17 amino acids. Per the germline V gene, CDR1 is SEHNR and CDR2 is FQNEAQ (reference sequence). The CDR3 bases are TGTGCCAGCAGCTTAGCGCGGGCTAGCGGGGGGAGGAATGAGCAGTTCTTC. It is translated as CASSLARASGGRNEQFF.

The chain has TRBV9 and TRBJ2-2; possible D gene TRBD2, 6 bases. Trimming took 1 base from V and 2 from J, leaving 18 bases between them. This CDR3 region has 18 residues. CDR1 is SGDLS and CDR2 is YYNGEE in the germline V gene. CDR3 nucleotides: TGTGCCAGCAGCGTATCGCGGGAACCAAGTTCTAACACCGGGGAGCTGTTTTTT. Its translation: CASSVSREPSSNTGELFF.

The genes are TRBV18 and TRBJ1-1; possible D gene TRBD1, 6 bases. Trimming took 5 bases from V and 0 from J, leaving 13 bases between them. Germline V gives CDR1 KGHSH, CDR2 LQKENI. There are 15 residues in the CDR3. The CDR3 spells CASSVRQEMNTEAFF. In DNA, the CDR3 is TGTGCCAGCTCAGTAAGACAGGAGATGAACACTGAAGCTTTCTTT.